The present T cell receptor (beta chain) was sequenced within a study of blood T cell repertoires in COVID-19. The wider study: The origin of the acute and convalescent COVID-19 samples was the United States, Italy and Spain.

Here immunoSEQ multiplex PCR was the method, and the copy in TCRdb shows in-frame clones only, minus some. The sample lists around 140,000 clones, more than 70% occurring once. The CDR3 is made up of 14 amino acids. Germline CDR1 and CDR2: LGHDT and YNNKEL (reference sequence). The J segment lost 2 bases and the V segment lost 5 bases, leaving 4 bases of the junction unmatched. The chain combines TRBV3-1 (or the pseudogene TRBV3-2) with TRBJ2-3; TRBD1 matches at 7 bases. Sequenced sample: peripheral blood. This clonotype was sampled from an older woman with acute or convalescent COVID-19. The CDR3 coding sequence is TGTGCCAGCAGCTGGGACAGCTCCACAGATACGCAGTATTTT. Translation gives CASSWDSSTDTQYF.